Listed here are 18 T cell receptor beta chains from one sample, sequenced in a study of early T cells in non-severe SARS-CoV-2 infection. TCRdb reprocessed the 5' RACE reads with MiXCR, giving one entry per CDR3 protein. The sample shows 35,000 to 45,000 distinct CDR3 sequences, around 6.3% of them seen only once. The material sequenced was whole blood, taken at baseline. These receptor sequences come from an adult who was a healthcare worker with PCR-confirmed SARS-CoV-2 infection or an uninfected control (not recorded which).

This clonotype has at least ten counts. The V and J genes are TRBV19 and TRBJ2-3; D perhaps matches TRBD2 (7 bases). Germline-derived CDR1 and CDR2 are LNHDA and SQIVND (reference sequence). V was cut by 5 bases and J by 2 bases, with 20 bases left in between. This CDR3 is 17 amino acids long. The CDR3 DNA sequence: TGTGCCAGTAGTCCTTCCGGGGGGCCAGTGAACACAGATACGCAGTATTTT. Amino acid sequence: CASSPSGGPVNTDTQYF.

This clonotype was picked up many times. The CDR3 nucleotides are TGTGCCAGCAGCCCAATCAGGACTAGCCAGAGCTCCTACAATGAGCAGTTCTTC. This translates into CASSPIRTSQSSYNEQFF. The chain is built from TRBV7-8 and TRBJ2-1, with TRBD2 matching over 8 bases. The CDR3 runs 18 residues. The germline CDR1 and CDR2 sequences are SGHVS and FQNEAQ. V gave up 5 bases and J gave up 0 bases; unmatched junction bases: 12.

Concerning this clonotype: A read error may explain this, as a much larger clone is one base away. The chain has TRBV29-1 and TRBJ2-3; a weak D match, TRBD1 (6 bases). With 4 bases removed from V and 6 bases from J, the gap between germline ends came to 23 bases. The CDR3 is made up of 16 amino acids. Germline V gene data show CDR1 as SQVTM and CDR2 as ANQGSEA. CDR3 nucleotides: TGCAGCGTTGCTACTCCCGTGACAGGAGAAGTGGATACGCAGTATTTT. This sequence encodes CSVATPVTGEVDTQYF.

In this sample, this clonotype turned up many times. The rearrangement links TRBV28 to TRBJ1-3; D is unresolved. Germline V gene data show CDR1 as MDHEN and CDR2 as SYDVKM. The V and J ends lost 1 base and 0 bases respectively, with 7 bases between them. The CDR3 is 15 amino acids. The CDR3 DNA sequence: TGTGCCAGCAGTTTATACGCAGCCTCTGGAAACACCATATATTTT. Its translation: CASSLYAASGNTIYF.

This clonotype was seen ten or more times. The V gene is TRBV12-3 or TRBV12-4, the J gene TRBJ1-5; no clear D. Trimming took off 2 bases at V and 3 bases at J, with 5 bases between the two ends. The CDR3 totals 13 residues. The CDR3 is CASSLSVNQPQHF. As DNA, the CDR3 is TGTGCCAGCAGTTTATCTGTCAATCAGCCCCAGCATTTT.

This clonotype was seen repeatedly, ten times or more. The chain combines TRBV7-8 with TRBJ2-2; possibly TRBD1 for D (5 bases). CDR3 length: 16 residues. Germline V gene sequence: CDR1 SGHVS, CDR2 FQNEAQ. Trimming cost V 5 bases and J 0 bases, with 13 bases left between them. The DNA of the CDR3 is TGTGCCAGCAGCGCCTTCAGGGTCGCGAACACCGGGGAGCTGTTTTTT. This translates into CASSAFRVANTGELFF.

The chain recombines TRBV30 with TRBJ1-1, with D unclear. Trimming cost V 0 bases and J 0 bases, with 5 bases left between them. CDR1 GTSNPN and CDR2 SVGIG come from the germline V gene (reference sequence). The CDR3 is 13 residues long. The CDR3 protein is CAWSVGVNTEAFF. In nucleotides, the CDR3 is TGTGCCTGGAGTGTTGGGGTGAACACTGAAGCTTTCTTT.

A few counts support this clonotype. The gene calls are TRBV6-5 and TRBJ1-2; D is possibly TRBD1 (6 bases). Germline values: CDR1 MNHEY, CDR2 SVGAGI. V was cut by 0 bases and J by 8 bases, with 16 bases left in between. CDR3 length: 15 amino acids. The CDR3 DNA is TGTGCCAGCAGTTACTCGACGCAGGGGCTAGTCGGCTACACCTTC. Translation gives CASSYSTQGLVGYTF.

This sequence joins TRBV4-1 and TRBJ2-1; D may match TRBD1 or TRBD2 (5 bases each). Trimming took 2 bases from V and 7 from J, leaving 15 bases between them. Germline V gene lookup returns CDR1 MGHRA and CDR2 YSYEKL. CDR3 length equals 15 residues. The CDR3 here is CASSQNTGTGNEQFF. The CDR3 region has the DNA TGCGCCAGCAGCCAAAATACCGGGACGGGGAATGAGCAGTTCTTC.

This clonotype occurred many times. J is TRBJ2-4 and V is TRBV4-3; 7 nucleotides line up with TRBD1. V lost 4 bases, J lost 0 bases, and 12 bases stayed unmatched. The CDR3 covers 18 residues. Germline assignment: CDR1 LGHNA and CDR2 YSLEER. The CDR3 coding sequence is TGCGCCAGCAGCCGAGGTCGGACTCAGGGGGTAGCCAAAAACATTCAGTACTTC. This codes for CASSRGRTQGVAKNIQYF.

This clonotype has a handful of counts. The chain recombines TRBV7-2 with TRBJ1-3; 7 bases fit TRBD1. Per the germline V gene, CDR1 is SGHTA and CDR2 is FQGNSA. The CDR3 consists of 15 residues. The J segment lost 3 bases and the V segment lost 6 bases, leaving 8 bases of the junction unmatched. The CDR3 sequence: CASRFQGVRGNTIYF. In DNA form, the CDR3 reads TGTGCCAGCAGGTTTCAGGGGGTCCGTGGAAACACCATATATTTT.

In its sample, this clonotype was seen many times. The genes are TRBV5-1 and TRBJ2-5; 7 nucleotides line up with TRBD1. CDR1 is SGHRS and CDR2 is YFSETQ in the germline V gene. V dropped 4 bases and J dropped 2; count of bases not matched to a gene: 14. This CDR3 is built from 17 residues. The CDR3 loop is CASSRGPATGTQETQYF. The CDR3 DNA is TGCGCCAGCAGCAGGGGGCCGGCGACAGGGACACAAGAGACCCAGTACTTC. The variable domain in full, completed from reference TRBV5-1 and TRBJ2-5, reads KAGVTQTPRYLIKTRGQQVTLSCSPISGHRSVSWYQQTPGQGLQFLFEYFSETQRNKGNFPGRFSGRQFSNSRSEMNVSTLELGDSALYLCASSRGPATGTQETQYFGPGTRLLVL.

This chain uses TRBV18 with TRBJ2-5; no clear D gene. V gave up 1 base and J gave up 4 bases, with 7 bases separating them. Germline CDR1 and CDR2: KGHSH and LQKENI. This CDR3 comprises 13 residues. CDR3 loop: CASSPRQPETQYF. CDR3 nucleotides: TGTGCCAGCTCACCACGGCAGCCAGAGACCCAGTACTTC. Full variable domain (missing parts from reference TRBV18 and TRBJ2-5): NAGVMQNPRHLVRRRGQEARLRCSPMKGHSHVYWYRQLPEEGLKFMVYLQKENIIDESGMPKERFSAEFPKEGPSILRIQQVVRGDSAAYFCASSPRQPETQYFGPGTRLLVL.

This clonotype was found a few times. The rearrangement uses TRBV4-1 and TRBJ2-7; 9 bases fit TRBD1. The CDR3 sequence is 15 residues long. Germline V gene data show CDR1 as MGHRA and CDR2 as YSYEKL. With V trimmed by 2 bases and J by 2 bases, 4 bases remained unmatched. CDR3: CASSQTGTGTYEQYF. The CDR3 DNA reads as TGCGCCAGCAGCCAAACCGGGACAGGGACCTACGAGCAGTACTTC.

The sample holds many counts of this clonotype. The CDR3 sequence is CAWSVVRGNEQFF. The CDR3 region has the DNA TGTGCCTGGAGTGTAGTCAGGGGTAATGAGCAGTTCTTC. The rearrangement joins TRBV30 to TRBJ2-1, with a tentative D call TRBD1 (6 bases). Germline values: CDR1 GTSNPN, CDR2 SVGIG (reference sequence). Trimming shortened V by 0 bases and J by 7 bases, and 10 bases separated the two germline ends. The CDR3 extends over 13 amino acids.

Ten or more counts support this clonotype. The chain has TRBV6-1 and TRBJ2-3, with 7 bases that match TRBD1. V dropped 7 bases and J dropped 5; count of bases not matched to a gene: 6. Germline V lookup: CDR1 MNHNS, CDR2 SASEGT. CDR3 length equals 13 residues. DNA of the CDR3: TGTGCCAGCATGAGGGGGCCCGAAGATACGCAGTATTTT. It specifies CASMRGPEDTQYF.

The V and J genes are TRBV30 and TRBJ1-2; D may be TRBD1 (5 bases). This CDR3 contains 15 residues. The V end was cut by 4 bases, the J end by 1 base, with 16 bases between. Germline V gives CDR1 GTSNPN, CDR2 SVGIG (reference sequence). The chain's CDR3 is CAWIGRDGNNYGYTF. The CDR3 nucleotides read TGTGCCTGGATTGGACGGGACGGGAATAACTATGGCTACACCTTC.

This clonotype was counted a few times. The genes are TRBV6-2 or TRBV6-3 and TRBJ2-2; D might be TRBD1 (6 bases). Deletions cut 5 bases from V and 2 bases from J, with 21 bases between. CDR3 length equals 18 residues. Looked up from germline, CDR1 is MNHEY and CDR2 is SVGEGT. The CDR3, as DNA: TGTGCCAGCAGTAGTCGACAGTTAAGGGGACAAAACACCGGGGAGCTGTTTTTT. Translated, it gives CASSSRQLRGQNTGELFF.